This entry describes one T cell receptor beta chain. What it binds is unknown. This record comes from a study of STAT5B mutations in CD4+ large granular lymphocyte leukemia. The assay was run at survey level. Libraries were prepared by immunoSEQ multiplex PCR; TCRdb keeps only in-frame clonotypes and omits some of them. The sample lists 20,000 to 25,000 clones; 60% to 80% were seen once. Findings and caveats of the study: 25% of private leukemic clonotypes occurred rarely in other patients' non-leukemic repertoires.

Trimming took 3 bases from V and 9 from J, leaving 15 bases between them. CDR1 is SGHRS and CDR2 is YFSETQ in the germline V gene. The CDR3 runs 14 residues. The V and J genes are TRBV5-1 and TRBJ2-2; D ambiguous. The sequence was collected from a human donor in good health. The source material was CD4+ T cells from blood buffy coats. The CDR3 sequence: CASSSAVQARELFF. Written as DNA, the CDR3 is TGCGCCAGCAGCTCGGCCGTCCAAGCCAGGGAGCTGTTTTTT.